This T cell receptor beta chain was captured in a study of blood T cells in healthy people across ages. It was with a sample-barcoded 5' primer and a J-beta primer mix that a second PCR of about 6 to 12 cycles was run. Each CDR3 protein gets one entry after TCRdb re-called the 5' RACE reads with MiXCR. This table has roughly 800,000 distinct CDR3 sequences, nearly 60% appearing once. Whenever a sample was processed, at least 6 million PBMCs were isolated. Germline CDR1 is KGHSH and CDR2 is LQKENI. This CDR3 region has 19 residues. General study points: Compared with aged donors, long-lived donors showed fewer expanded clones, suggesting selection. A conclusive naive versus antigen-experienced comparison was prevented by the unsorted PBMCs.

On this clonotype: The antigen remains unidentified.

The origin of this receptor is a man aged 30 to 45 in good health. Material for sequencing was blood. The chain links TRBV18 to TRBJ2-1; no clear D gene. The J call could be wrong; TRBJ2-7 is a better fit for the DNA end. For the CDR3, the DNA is TGTGCCAGCAGAGGTCCTCCAGAGTTGAGCAGACCCTCCTACAATGAGCAGTACTTC. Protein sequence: CASRGPPELSRPSYNEQYF.